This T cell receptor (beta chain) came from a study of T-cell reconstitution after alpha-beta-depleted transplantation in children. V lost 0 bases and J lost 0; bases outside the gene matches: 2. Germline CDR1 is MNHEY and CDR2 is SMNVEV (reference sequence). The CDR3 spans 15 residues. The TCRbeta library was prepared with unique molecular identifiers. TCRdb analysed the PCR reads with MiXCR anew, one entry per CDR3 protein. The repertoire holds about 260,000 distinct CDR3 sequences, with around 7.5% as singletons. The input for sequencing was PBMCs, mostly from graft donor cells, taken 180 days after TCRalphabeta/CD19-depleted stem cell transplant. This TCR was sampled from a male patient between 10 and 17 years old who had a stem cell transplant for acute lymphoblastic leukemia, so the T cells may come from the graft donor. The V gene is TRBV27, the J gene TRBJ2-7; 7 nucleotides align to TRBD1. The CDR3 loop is CASSLSRGPSYEQYF. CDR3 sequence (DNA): TGTGCCAGCAGTTTATCGAGGGGGCCCTCCTACGAGCAGTACTTC.